The entry below gives a single T cell receptor beta chain sequence along with its context. Here immunoSEQ multiplex PCR was the method, and the copy in TCRdb shows in-frame clones only, minus some. This sample has roughly 140,000 clones, with 65% to 90% found just once. The source of the sample is a study of blood T cell repertoires in COVID-19. Study background: From T cells, B-cell-depleted T cells, or PBMCs came the material, which was cDNA or gDNA.

Material for sequencing was peripheral blood. This receptor was obtained from a human donor in a cohort sampled during active COVID-19.

CDR3 in DNA: TGTGCCAGCAGTTTAAGGTTGCGGGGTGAGAACTATGGCTACACCTTC. This codes for CASSLRLRGENYGYTF. The chain employs TRBV28 and TRBJ1-2; no firm D call. The germline CDR1 and CDR2 sequences are MDHEN and SYDVKM. With 2 bases removed from V and 2 bases from J, the gap between germline ends came to 15 bases. The CDR3 is made up of 16 amino acids.